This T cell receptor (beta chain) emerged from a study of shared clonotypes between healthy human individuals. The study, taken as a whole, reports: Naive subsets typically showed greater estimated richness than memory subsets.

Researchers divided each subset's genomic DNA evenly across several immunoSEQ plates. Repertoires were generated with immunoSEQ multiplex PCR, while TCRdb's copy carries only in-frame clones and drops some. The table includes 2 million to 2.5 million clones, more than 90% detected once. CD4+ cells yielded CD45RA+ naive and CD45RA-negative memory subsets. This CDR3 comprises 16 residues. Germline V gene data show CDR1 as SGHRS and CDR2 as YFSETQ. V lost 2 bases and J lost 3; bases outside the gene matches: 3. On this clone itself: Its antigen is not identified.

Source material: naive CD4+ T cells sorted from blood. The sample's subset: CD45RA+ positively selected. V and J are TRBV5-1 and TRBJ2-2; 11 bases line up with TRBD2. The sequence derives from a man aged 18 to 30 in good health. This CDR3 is CASSLLAGAHTGELFF. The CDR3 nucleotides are TGCGCCAGCAGCTTACTAGCGGGAGCTCACACCGGGGAGCTGTTTTTT.